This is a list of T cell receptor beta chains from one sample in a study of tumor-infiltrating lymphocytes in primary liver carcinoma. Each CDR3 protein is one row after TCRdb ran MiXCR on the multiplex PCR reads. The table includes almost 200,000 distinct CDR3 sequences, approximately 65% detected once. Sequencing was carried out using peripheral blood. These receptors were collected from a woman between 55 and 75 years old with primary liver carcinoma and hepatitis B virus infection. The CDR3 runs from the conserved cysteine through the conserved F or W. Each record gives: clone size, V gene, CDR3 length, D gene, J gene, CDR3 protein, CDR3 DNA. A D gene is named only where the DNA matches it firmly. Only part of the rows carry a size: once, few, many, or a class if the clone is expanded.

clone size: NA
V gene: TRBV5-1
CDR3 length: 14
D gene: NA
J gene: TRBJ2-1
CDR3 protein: CASSLGDPYNEQFF
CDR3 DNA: TGCGCCAGCAGCTTAGGGGATCCCTACAATGAGCAGTTCTTC

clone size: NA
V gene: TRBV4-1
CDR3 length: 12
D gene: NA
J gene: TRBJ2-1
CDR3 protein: CTSSQGVGEQFF
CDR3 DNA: TGCACCAGCAGCCAAGGGGTGGGTGAGCAGTTCTTC

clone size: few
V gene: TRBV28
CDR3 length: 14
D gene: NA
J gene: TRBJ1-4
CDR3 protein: CASRDSTTNEKLFF
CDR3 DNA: TGTGCCAGCAGGGACAGCACAACTAATGAAAAACTGTTTTTT

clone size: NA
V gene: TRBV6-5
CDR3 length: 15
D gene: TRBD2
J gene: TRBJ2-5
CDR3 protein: CASSRGVAGVETQYF
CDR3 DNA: TGTGCCAGCAGTCGAGGAGTAGCGGGAGTTGAGACCCAGTACTTC

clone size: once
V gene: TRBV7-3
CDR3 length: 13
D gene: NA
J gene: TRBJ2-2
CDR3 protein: CASSHPGTGELFF
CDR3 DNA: TGTGCCAGCAGCCACCCAGGCACCGGGGAGCTGTTTTTT

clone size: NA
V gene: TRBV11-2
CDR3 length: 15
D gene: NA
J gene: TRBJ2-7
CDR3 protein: CASSPWISGNYKQYF
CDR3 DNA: TGTGCCAGCAGCCCTTGGATTAGCGGAAACTACAAGCAGTACTTC

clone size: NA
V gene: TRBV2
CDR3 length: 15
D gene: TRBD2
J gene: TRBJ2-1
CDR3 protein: CASKPGLAGGFEQFF
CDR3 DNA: TGTGCCAGCAAGCCGGGACTAGCGGGAGGGTTTGAGCAGTTCTTC

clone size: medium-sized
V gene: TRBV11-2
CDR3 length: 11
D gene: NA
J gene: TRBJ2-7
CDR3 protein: CASSFAYEQYF
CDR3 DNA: TGTGCCAGCAGCTTCGCCTACGAGCAGTACTTC

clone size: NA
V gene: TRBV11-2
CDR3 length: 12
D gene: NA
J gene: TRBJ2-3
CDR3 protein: CASRHTPDTQYF
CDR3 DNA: TGTGCCAGCAGACATACACCGGATACGCAGTATTTT

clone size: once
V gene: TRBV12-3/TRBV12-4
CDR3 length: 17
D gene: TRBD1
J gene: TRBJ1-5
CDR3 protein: CASSVTQGAKIGQPQHF
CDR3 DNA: TGTGCCAGCAGTGTCACACAGGGGGCGAAAATCGGTCAGCCCCAGCATTTT

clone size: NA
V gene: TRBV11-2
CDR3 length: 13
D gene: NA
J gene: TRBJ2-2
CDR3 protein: CASSYTFTGELLF
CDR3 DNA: TGTGCTAGCAGCTATACATTTACCGGGGAGCTGTTATTT

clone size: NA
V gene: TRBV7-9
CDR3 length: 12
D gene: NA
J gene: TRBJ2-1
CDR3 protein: CASSPSPNEQFF
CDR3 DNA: TGTGCCAGCAGCCCGAGTCCCAATGAGCAGTTCTTC

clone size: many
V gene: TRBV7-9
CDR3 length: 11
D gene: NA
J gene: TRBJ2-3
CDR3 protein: CASSFLDTQYF
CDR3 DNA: TGTGCCAGCAGCTTCTTAGATACGCAGTATTTT

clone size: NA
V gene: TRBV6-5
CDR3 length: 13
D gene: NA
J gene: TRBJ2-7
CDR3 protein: CASNRPQGSEQNF
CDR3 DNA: TGTGCCAGCAACCGCCCTCAGGGGAGCGAGCAGAACTTC

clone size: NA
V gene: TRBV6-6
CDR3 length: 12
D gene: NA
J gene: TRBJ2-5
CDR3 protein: CVSRTAQEAQYF
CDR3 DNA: TGTGTCAGCAGGACAGCGCAAGAGGCCCAGTACTTC

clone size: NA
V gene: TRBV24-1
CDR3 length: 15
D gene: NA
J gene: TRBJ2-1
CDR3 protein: CATSDPSRAADEEFF
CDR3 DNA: TGTGCCACCAGTGACCCTTCGAGGGCAGCTGATGAGGAGTTCTTC

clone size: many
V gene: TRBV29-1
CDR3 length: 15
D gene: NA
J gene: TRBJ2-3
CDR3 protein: CSVEAGVGHTDTQYF
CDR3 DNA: TGCAGCGTTGAAGCAGGAGTGGGACATACAGATACGCAGTATTTT

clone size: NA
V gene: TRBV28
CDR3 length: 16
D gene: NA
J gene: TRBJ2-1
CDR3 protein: CASSLSTRDSYNEQFF
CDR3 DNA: TGTGCCAGCAGTTTATCTACAAGGGATTCCTACAATGAGCAGTTCTTC

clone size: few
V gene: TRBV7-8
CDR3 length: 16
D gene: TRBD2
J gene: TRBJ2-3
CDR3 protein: CASSSPGTSGRSTQYF
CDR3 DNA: TGTGCCAGCAGCTCCCCCGGGACTAGCGGGAGGAGTACGCAGTATTTT

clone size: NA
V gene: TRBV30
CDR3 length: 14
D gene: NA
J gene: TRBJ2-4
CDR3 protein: CAWQVGGTASIQYF
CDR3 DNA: TGTGCCTGGCAAGTGGGAGGGACAGCGAGCATTCAGTACTTC

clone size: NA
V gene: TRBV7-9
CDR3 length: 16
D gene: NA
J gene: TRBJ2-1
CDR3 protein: CASSREGRMGYNEQFF
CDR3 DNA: TGCGCCAGCAGCCGCGAAGGACGGATGGGTTACAATGAGCAGTTCTTC

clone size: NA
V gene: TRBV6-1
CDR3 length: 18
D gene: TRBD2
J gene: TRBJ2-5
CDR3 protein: CVSSETLTSGNGQETQYF
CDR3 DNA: TGTGTCAGCAGTGAAACCTTGACTAGCGGGAATGGGCAAGAGACCCAGTACTTC

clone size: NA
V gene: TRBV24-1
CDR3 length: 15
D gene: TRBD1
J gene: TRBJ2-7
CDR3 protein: CATSDPHRGSYEQYF
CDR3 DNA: TGTGCCACCAGTGATCCCCACAGGGGATCCTACGAGCAGTACTTC

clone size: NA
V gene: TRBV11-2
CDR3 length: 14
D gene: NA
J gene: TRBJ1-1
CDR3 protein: CGSSPRSVVGEAFF
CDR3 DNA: TGTGGCAGCAGCCCCCGTAGTGTGGTGGGTGAAGCTTTCTTT

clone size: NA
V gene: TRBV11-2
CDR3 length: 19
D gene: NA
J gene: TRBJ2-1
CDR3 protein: CASSNHPVVRDSRYNKQFF
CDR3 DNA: TGTGCCAGCAGCAACCACCCCGTAGTCCGGGACTCGAGATACAATAAGCAGTTCTTC

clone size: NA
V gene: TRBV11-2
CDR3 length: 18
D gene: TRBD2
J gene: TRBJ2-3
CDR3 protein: CTSSSPLTWTSHPDTQYF
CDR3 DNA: TGTACCAGCAGCTCCCCCCTTACCTGGACTAGTCATCCAGATACGCAGTATTTT

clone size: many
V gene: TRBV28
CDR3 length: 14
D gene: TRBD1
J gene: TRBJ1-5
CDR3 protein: CASSPGTGRQPQHF
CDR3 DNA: TGTGCCAGCAGCCCCGGGACAGGGAGGCAGCCCCAGCATTTT